One sample yielded the 25 T cell receptor beta chains listed below, sequenced in a study of T cell repertoires in cytomegalovirus infection. One entry per CDR3 protein, called by TCRdb with MiXCR from the reads. The profile covers 110,000 or so distinct CDR3 sequences, with around 30% appearing a single time and more than 35% taken by the ten largest. Their target antigens are unknown. The material was CD8+ T cells from cultured PBMCs, obtained from culture after CMV antigen stimulation. The receptors shown here come from a human donor in good health (CMV status not recorded). Some clones in this sample may be carry-over from other donors' samples.

A few counts support this clonotype. The chain links TRBV27 to TRBJ1-4; unclear D gene. Trimming cost V 5 bases and J 5 bases, with 12 bases left between them. Germline V lookup: CDR1 MNHEY, CDR2 SMNVEV (reference sequence). The CDR3 has 14 residues. This CDR3 is CASSPELQNEKLFF. The CDR3, as DNA: TGTGCCAGCAGTCCCGAACTACAGAATGAAAAACTGTTTTTT.

The rearrangement uses TRBV2 and TRBJ2-7, with TRBD2 as a possible D gene (6 bases). The CDR3 runs to 13 residues. The V end lost 5 bases, the J end lost 6 bases, and 14 bases lay between the germline ends. Germline V gene data show CDR1 as SNHLY and CDR2 as FYNNEI. Written as DNA, the CDR3 is TGTGCCAGCAGTTGGGGGGACGGCGGCGAGCAGTACTTC. Protein product: CASSWGDGGEQYF.

This clonotype was counted at least ten times. The J gene is TRBJ2-7, the V gene TRBV7-8; D is undetermined. Germline V gives CDR1 SGHVS, CDR2 FQNEAQ. The CDR3 runs 12 residues. Trimming took off 1 base at V and 3 bases at J, with 4 bases between the two ends. In nucleotides, the CDR3 is TGTGCCAGCAGCTTAGACCTCTACGAGCAGTACTTC. As protein: CASSLDLYEQYF.

The chain combines TRBV6-2 or TRBV6-3 with TRBJ1-2; 8 bases are a match to TRBD1. Germline V gene data show CDR1 as MNHEY and CDR2 as SVGEGT. The J segment lost 2 bases and the V segment lost 4 bases, leaving 9 bases of the junction unmatched. The CDR3 has 16 residues. The chain's CDR3 is CASSFPDRGGNYGYTF. CDR3 sequence (DNA): TGTGCCAGCAGTTTCCCCGACAGGGGTGGAAACTATGGCTACACCTTC.

The chain employs TRBV6-4 and TRBJ1-4; 9 bases are shared with TRBD1. The germline gives CDR1 MRHNA, CDR2 SNTAGT. This CDR3 is 20 amino acids long. V trimming: 2 bases; J trimming: 0 bases; junction bases outside the gene matches: 13. The CDR3 region has the DNA TGTGCCAGCAGTGACCCCGTCCCGGGACAGGGTAAAGCAACTAATGAAAAACTGTTTTTT. Encoded protein: CASSDPVPGQGKATNEKLFF.

This chain connects TRBV7-9 to TRBJ1-2; maybe TRBD1 (5 bases). The ends were cut back, 5 bases at V and 3 bases at J, with 22 bases in the middle. The germline V gene has CDR1 SEHNR and CDR2 FQNEAQ (reference sequence). This CDR3 comprises 17 residues. CDR3 amino acids: CASSAGGLAGRYYGYTF. CDR3 nucleotide sequence: TGTGCCAGCAGCGCCGGGGGGTTGGCAGGGAGATACTATGGCTACACCTTC.

This clonotype has a count of ten or more. The chain carries TRBV7-6 and TRBJ2-3; perhaps TRBD2 as D (5 bases). Germline V gene data show CDR1 as SGHVS and CDR2 as FNYEAQ. CDR3 length: 14 residues. V gave up 5 bases and J gave up 2 bases, with 11 bases separating them. CDR3 protein: CASSPPGFTDTQYF. CDR3 in DNA: TGTGCCAGCAGCCCACCGGGGTTCACAGATACGCAGTATTTT.

The V and J genes are TRBV7-4 and TRBJ2-7; the match to TRBD1 covers 10 bases. The germline V gene has CDR1 SGHVT and CDR2 SQSDAQ. This CDR3 contains 15 residues. V shed 5 bases and J 0 bases; nucleotides not matched to a gene: 4. In nucleotides, the CDR3 is TGTGCCAGCAGCCCCGGACAGGGGGTCTCCTACGAGCAGTACTTC. Encoded protein: CASSPGQGVSYEQYF.

This clonotype was counted between two and nine times. The chain couples TRBV4-3 to TRBJ2-7; 8 bases are a match to TRBD1. The CDR3 length is 15 residues. Per the germline V gene, CDR1 is LGHNA and CDR2 is YSLEER. V lost 0 bases, J lost 4 bases, and 5 bases stayed unmatched. The CDR3 is CASSQDRGPGYEQYF. The CDR3 coding sequence is TGCGCCAGCAGCCAAGACAGGGGGCCAGGTTACGAGCAGTACTTC.

This clonotype was seen ten or more times. V gene TRBV7-2 combines with J gene TRBJ2-7; D unclear. The length of the CDR3 is 19 residues. Germline CDR1 reads SGHTA; CDR2 reads FQGNSA. Trimming shortened V by 0 bases and J by 2 bases, and 23 bases separated the two germline ends. CDR3 loop: CASSLAEVRPFLAAYEQYF. The DNA for the CDR3 is TGTGCCAGCAGCTTAGCCGAGGTCAGACCCTTTCTCGCAGCCTACGAGCAGTACTTC.

This rearrangement joins TRBV6-5 to TRBJ2-1; 7 bases match TRBD1. V dropped 5 bases and J dropped 4; count of bases not matched to a gene: 8. This CDR3 comprises 15 residues. In germline, CDR1 is MNHEY, CDR2 SVGAGI. CDR3: CASSPDRVGYNEQFF. DNA for the CDR3: TGTGCCAGCAGTCCTGACAGGGTGGGGTACAATGAGCAGTTCTTC.

The chain has TRBV7-9 and TRBJ1-1, with TRBD1 matching over 8 bases. V gave up 5 bases and J gave up 1 base; unmatched junction bases: 3. Germline CDR1 and CDR2: SEHNR and FQNEAQ (reference sequence). The CDR3 spans 14 residues. This chain's CDR3 is CASSETGGNTEAFF. The CDR3 DNA reads as TGTGCCAGCAGCGAAACAGGGGGGAACACTGAAGCTTTCTTT.

In its sample, this clonotype was seen once. This chain links TRBV6-5 with TRBJ2-3, with TRBD2 identical over 9 bases. Germline CDR1 MNHEY, CDR2 SVGAGI. CDR3 size: 13 residues. V shed 10 bases, J shed 3 bases, and the junction held 5 bases outside the gene matches. The CDR3 DNA follows: TGTGCCACCGGGACTAGCTCAACAGATACGCAGTATTTT. Protein: CATGTSSTDTQYF.

This clonotype turned up a few times. The gene calls are TRBV7-2 and TRBJ1-2; D is ambiguous. V was trimmed by 2 bases and J by 8 bases, leaving 12 bases between them. Germline V gene data show CDR1 as SGHTA and CDR2 as FQGNSA. The CDR3 covers 13 residues. The CDR3 region has the DNA TGTGCCAGCAGCTTACATCCCGTGGACGGCTACACCTTC. Translating gives CASSLHPVDGYTF.

The chain is built from TRBV6-6 and TRBJ1-5; D unclear. The CDR3 has 15 amino acids. Germline lookup yields CDR1 MNHNY and CDR2 SVGAGI (reference sequence). The V end lost 0 bases, the J end lost 0 bases, and 6 bases lay between the germline ends. The CDR3 DNA sequence: TGTGCCAGCAGTTACTCGGGTGTTAGCAATCAGCCCCAGCATTTT. This sequence encodes CASSYSGVSNQPQHF.

The gene calls are TRBV11-2 and TRBJ2-3, with 8 bases that match TRBD2. Germline trimming cut 5 bases from V and 3 bases from J; bases unmatched to any gene: 7. Germline V lookup: CDR1 SGHAT, CDR2 FQNNGV. The CDR3 sequence is 15 residues long. CDR3 amino acids: CASSPYGGATDTQYF. DNA of the CDR3: TGTGCCAGCAGCCCCTACGGGGGGGCAACAGATACGCAGTATTTT.

This clonotype was seen more than once but under ten times. The rearrangement links TRBV7-9 to TRBJ2-1; TRBD1 agrees at 8 bases. The CDR3 extends over 16 amino acids. CDR1 is SEHNR, CDR2 FQNEAQ, per germline (reference sequence). The J segment lost 0 bases and the V segment lost 5 bases, leaving 6 bases of the junction unmatched. In DNA, the CDR3 is TGTGCCAGCAGCGGGCGACAGGGGAGCTCCTACAATGAGCAGTTCTTC. Amino acids: CASSGRQGSSYNEQFF.

The J gene is TRBJ2-7, the V gene TRBV12-5, with D possibly matching TRBD1 (5 bases). There are 14 residues in the CDR3. Germline V gene sequence: CDR1 LGHNT, CDR2 FRNRAP. The V and J ends lost 5 bases and 2 bases respectively, with 13 bases between them. CDR3 nucleotides: TGTGCTAGTGGTCCCCCGACAGCAGCCTACGAGCAGTACTTC. Its protein product is CASGPPTAAYEQYF. Together with reference TRBV12-5 and TRBJ2-7, the CDR3 gives the full variable domain: DARVTQTPRHKVTEMGQEVTMRCQPILGHNTVFWYRQTMMQGLELLAYFRNRAPLDDSGMPKDRFSAEMPDATLATLKIQPSEPRDSAVYFCASGPPTAAYEQYFGPGTRLTVT.

The chain combines TRBV4-1 with TRBJ2-2; 11 bases agree with TRBD2. The trim removed 4 bases at V and 5 bases at J, leaving 18 bases unmatched. The CDR3 runs 20 residues. Germline V gene sequence: CDR1 MGHRA, CDR2 YSYEKL. The DNA for the CDR3 is TGCGCCAGCAGCCGCCAAGGCCCTTTGTTAGCGGGGGGGCGTACCGGGGAGCTGTTTTTT. Its protein product is CASSRQGPLLAGGRTGELFF.

This clonotype was counted between two and nine times. The chain has TRBV27 and TRBJ1-6; D is ambiguous. The CDR3 runs to 18 residues. Germline CDR1 is MNHEY and CDR2 is SMNVEV (reference sequence). V was cut by 3 bases and J by 3 bases, with 18 bases left in between. The CDR3 nucleotides read TGTGCCAGCAGTTTTCGTCGGACGGCAATAAACTATAATTCACCCCTCCACTTT. Residues: CASSFRRTAINYNSPLHF.

This rearrangement joins TRBV6-8 to TRBJ2-3; D ambiguous. The V end was cut by 4 bases, the J end by 5 bases, with 10 bases between. CDR3 length: 13 amino acids. Per germline, CDR1 MNHGY and CDR2 SAAAGT. CDR3 nucleotide sequence: TGTGCCAGCAGTTTAGGCCGGTTAGATACGCAGTATTTT. Its translation is CASSLGRLDTQYF.

The chain carries TRBV5-4 and TRBJ1-2; tentative D call: TRBD1 (5 bases). Germline loops: CDR1 SGHNT, CDR2 YYREEE (reference sequence). This CDR3 region has 17 residues. With 2 bases removed from V and 3 bases from J, the gap between germline ends came to 20 bases. CDR3: CASSFEGRGEGYYGYTF. CDR3 sequence (DNA): TGTGCCAGCAGCTTCGAAGGACGGGGGGAAGGGTACTATGGCTACACCTTC.

V usage is TRBV7-2 and J usage is TRBJ1-1, with unresolved D. The V gene's germline CDR1 is SGHTA and CDR2 FQGNSA. V dropped 0 bases and J dropped 3 bases, with 5 bases sitting between them. The CDR3 has 13 residues. The chain's CDR3 is CASSLAGDTEAFF. CDR3 DNA: TGTGCCAGCAGCTTAGCCGGGGACACTGAAGCTTTCTTT. The full variable domain, in which reference TRBV7-2 and TRBJ1-1 provide the parts outside the CDR3, is GAGVSQSPSNKVTEKGKDVELRCDPISGHTALYWYRQSLGQGLEFLIYFQGNSAPDKSGLPSDRFSAERTGGSVSTLTIQRTQQEDSAVYLCASSLAGDTEAFFGQGTRLTVV.

J is TRBJ2-3 and V is TRBV9; 7 bases are shared with TRBD1. Per the germline V gene, CDR1 is SGDLS and CDR2 is YYNGEE. After removal of 2 bases from V and 6 bases from J, the junction contained 3 bases not matched to a gene. The CDR3 sequence is 13 residues long. The CDR3 is CASSVIQGDTQYF. CDR3 in DNA: TGTGCCAGCAGCGTGATACAGGGGGATACGCAGTATTTT.

This clonotype was detected only a few times. The chain uses TRBV7-9 and TRBJ1-6; 8 bases line up with TRBD1. There are 16 residues in the CDR3. Germline V gives CDR1 SEHNR, CDR2 FQNEAQ (reference sequence). V was pared by 5 bases and J by 2 bases, with 5 bases of the junction left unmatched. CDR3 sequence (DNA): TGTGCCAGCAGCGCAGGGGGCGTCGCCTATAATTCACCCCTCCACTTT. As protein: CASSAGGVAYNSPLHF. The complete variable domain, with remaining parts taken from reference TRBV7-9 and TRBJ1-6, reads DTGVSQNPRHKITKRGQNVTFRCDPISEHNRLYWYRQTLGQGPEFLTYFQNEAQLEKSRLLSDRFSAERPKGSFSTLEIQRTEQGDSAMYLCASSAGGVAYNSPLHFGNGTRLTVT.